The clone carrying this T cell receptor (beta chain) occurred many times. The antigen remains unidentified. This entry is derived from a study of T-cell reconstitution after alpha-beta-depleted transplantation in children. Findings of the study overall: Expanded graft clones, several hundred of them, were reportedly the source of alpha-beta T cells about two months after transplant. Some patients' high day-60 TCRbeta diversity was traced to surviving recipient T cells and thymic progenitors. Most T-cell counts and diversity one year after the transplant came from T cells that were newly produced.

The library targeted TCRbeta and was prepared with unique molecular identifiers. Via MiXCR, TCRdb re-called the PCR reads, giving one row per CDR3 protein. This table holds about 300,000 distinct CDR3 sequences, around 10% found once. The material sequenced was PBMCs, taken before TCRalphabeta/CD19-depleted stem cell transplant. The TCR originated in a boy younger than two with acute myeloid leukemia, due to receive a stem cell transplant.

CDR3 in amino acids: CATSRDPGIAYNEQFF. For the CDR3, the DNA is TGTGCCACCAGCAGAGACCCGGGAATCGCCTACAATGAGCAGTTCTTC. The chain couples TRBV15 to TRBJ2-1, with TRBD2 as a possible D gene (5 bases). The V end lost 0 bases, the J end lost 2 bases, and 11 bases lay between the germline ends. Germline CDR1 LNHNV, CDR2 YYDKDF (reference sequence). This CDR3 spans 16 amino acids.